These 3 T cell receptor beta chains came from one sample sequenced in a study of shared clonotypes between healthy human individuals. Produced via immunoSEQ multiplex PCR; TCRdb's table is partial and in-frame only. This table has roughly 2.2 million clones, over 85% appearing once. The sequenced material came from naive CD4+ T cells from PBMCs. This sample's subset: CD45RA+ positively selected. These receptors all stem from a man aged 18 to 30 in good health. Some clones in this sample may be carry-over from other donors' samples.

This clone has more than one count but fewer than ten. The chain uses TRBV5-6 and TRBJ2-5; D is unresolved. V was pared by 1 base and J by 1 base, with 5 bases between. This CDR3 has 13 amino acids. Germline V gene data show CDR1 as SGHDT and CDR2 as YYEEEE. In nucleotides, the CDR3 is TGTGCCAGCAGCTTGATCCTCCAAGAGACCCAGTACTTC. It yields the protein CASSLILQETQYF.

This clone was recorded once. The chain employs TRBV10-3 and TRBJ2-3; 7 bases map to TRBD1. CDR3 length equals 15 residues. J lost 0 bases, V lost 8 bases, and 8 bases had no gene match. Germline lookup yields CDR1 ENHRY and CDR2 SYGVKD. For the CDR3, the DNA is TGTGCCATCGGTGGGACAGCACCTAGCACAGATACGCAGTATTTT. Translated: CAIGGTAPSTDTQYF.

The gene calls are TRBV18 and TRBJ1-1, with D tentatively TRBD1 (5 bases). Germline CDR1 and CDR2: KGHSH and LQKENI. The CDR3 has 13 residues. Deletions cut 5 bases from V and 4 bases from J, with 11 bases between. This CDR3 is CASSEGSGTEAFF. In DNA, the CDR3 is TGTGCCAGCTCAGAGGGGAGCGGCACTGAAGCTTTCTTT. The variable domain in full, completed from reference TRBV18 and TRBJ1-1, reads NAGVMQNPRHLVRRRGQEARLRCSPMKGHSHVYWYRQLPEEGLKFMVYLQKENIIDESGMPKERFSAEFPKEGPSILRIQQVVRGDSAAYFCASSEGSGTEAFFGQGTRLTVV.